A selection of T cell receptor beta chains follows, all from one sample in a study of OX40 agonist ivuxolimab in advanced cancers. Some clones are missing from TCRdb's copy, which holds only in-frame ones; the method was immunoSEQ multiplex PCR. The sample has around 78,000 clones, about nine tenths seen once; the top ten hold roughly 0.26%. The source material was CD4+ or CD8+ T cells sorted from blood, sampled in a trial of the OX40 agonist ivuxolimab. The receptors originated from an adult with an advanced solid tumor such as melanoma, head and neck, liver or kidney cancer. The CDR3 runs from the conserved cysteine through the conserved F or W. The D gene is left open where the match is weak. The size field is filled for only some rows; it gives once, few, many or a size class.

TRBJ1-2 | few | - | TRBV5-1 | TGCGCCAGCAGCTTGGCCGGGGGAAACTATGGCTACACCTTC | CASSLAGGNYGYTF
TRBJ2-6 | - | - | TRBV11-3 | TGTGCCAGCAGCTTAGGGGAGGCTGGGGCCAACGTCCTGACTTTC | CASSLGEAGANVLTF
TRBJ2-1 | once | TRBD2 | TRBV5-1 | TGCGCCAGCAACCCAACTAGCGGATCCTACAATGAGCAGTTCTTC | CASNPTSGSYNEQFF
TRBJ2-2 | - | TRBD2 | TRBV19 | TGTGCCAGTAGTATTAGGACTAGCGCCCCCGGGGAGCTGTTTTTT | CASSIRTSAPGELFF
TRBJ2-5 | - | - | TRBV5-1 | TGCGCCAGCGAGCGCCAGCCTAGGGGAGAGACCCAGTACTTC | CASERQPRGETQYF
TRBJ2-2 | - | TRBD1 | TRBV4-2 | TGTGCCAGCAGCCGACAGGGGGTCGACGACACCGGGGAGCTGTTTTTT | CASSRQGVDDTGELFF
TRBJ2-5 | - | TRBD2 | TRBV6-5 | TGTGCCAGCAGTTTAGCGGGAGTGGGTTTTGGAGAGACCCAGTACTTC | CASSLAGVGFGETQYF
TRBJ2-7 | - | TRBD2 | TRBV19 | TGTGCCAGTAGTATCAAATTTGGGGGAGGGAGCTCCTACGAGCAGTACTTC | CASSIKFGGGSSYEQYF
TRBJ1-2 | - | TRBD1 | TRBV18 | TGTGCCAGCTCACTGGGACAGGGGGACTATGGCTACACCTTC | CASSLGQGDYGYTF
TRBJ2-3 | - | - | TRBV28 | TGTGCCAGCAGTTTATCCAGATCTGGGCGTAGTGCCACAGATACGCAGTATTTT | CASSLSRSGRSATDTQYF